Below, 15 T cell receptor beta chains from the same sample are listed, as sequenced in a study of cytomegalovirus exposure and HLA in healthy donors (dated by TCRdb to the late 2010s). The library relied on the immunoSEQ multiplex PCR assay. A mixture of 60 forward primers for TCR Vbeta segments and 13 reverse primers for TCR Jbeta segments was used in the multiplex PCR. TCRdb's version of the immuneACCESS table is confined to in-frame rearrangements and falls short of the full clone set. An unresolved V gene accounts for under half of the shortfall where checked; the remainder is of unknown origin. Present in this sample are about 180,000 clones, just over 75% of which were seen just once. Of the sample, 3.7% falls within the top ten clones. The sequencing input was PBMCs. The source is a woman aged 55-70 years in good health and CMV-seropositive.

In its sample, this clone was seen once. The gene calls are TRBV5-1 and TRBJ2-7; 10 positions match TRBD1. The germline gives CDR1 SGHRS, CDR2 YFSETQ. The CDR3 is made up of 15 amino acids. The ends lost 3 bases at V and 3 bases at J; junction bases unmatched: 6. CDR3 sequence reads: CASSSRTGGGYEQYF. CDR3 sequence (DNA): TGCGCCAGCAGCTCGCGGACAGGGGGAGGCTACGAGCAGTACTTC. The entire variable domain, with the rest obtained from reference TRBV5-1 and TRBJ2-7, is as follows: KAGVTQTPRYLIKTRGQQVTLSCSPISGHRSVSWYQQTPGQGLQFLFEYFSETQRNKGNFPGRFSGRQFSNSRSEMNVSTLELGDSALYLCASSSRTGGGYEQYFGPGTRLTVT.

This sequence joins TRBV30 and TRBJ2-2, with D possibly being TRBD2 (5 bases). This CDR3 contains 12 residues. Germline CDR1 GTSNPN, CDR2 SVGIG (reference sequence). V lost 3 bases and J lost 6, with 8 bases in between. CDR3 coding DNA: TGTGCCTGGAGAATCGGGGCCGGGGAGCTGTTTTTT. Protein: CAWRIGAGELFF.

The CDR3 DNA is TGCGCCAGCAGCTTGGAGACTATCTACGAGCAGTACTTC. Protein: CASSLETIYEQYF. This chain joins TRBV5-1 and TRBJ2-7, with D perhaps TRBD2 (5 bases). This CDR3 spans 13 amino acids. Between the trimmed V and J ends, which lost 0 bases and 3 bases, there was a span of 7 bases. CDR1 and CDR2 from the germline V gene are SGHRS and YFSETQ.

The genes are TRBV7-9 and TRBJ2-1; D might be TRBD2 (6 bases). Germline V gives CDR1 SEHNR, CDR2 FQNEAQ (reference sequence). The CDR3 covers 13 residues. V dropped 5 bases and J dropped 7 bases, with 12 bases sitting between them. The CDR3 loop is CASSGGLVNEQFF. CDR3 bases: TGTGCCAGCAGCGGGGGACTGGTAAATGAGCAGTTCTTC.

The chain employs TRBV5-1 and TRBJ2-7; TRBD2 matches at 9 bases. Trimming cost V 1 base and J 1 base; bases outside gene matches: 3. The CDR3 has 15 residues. Germline-derived CDR1 and CDR2 are SGHRS and YFSETQ. The CDR3 is CASSLTSGHSYEQYF. The CDR3 DNA reads as TGCGCCAGCAGCTTGACTAGCGGGCATTCCTACGAGCAGTACTTC. The full variable domain, its missing parts supplied by reference TRBV5-1 and TRBJ2-7, is KAGVTQTPRYLIKTRGQQVTLSCSPISGHRSVSWYQQTPGQGLQFLFEYFSETQRNKGNFPGRFSGRQFSNSRSEMNVSTLELGDSALYLCASSLTSGHSYEQYFGPGTRLTVT.

The genes are TRBV5-1 and TRBJ2-1; 7 bases match TRBD2. V lost 5 bases and J lost 6; bases outside the gene matches: 8. Germline assignment: CDR1 SGHRS and CDR2 YFSETQ. CDR3 length: 14 residues. In nucleotides, the CDR3 is TGCGCCAGCAGAACCGGGACTATAACCAATGAGCAGTTCTTC. It specifies CASRTGTITNEQFF.

Written as DNA, the CDR3 is TGTGCCAGCAGCTTAGTTCGGGACAGGGGGCGGTGGGAGACCCAGTACTTC. It yields the protein CASSLVRDRGRWETQYF. This chain joins TRBV7-6 and TRBJ2-5; 12 nucleotides line up with TRBD1. J lost 5 bases, V lost 1 base, and 8 bases had no gene match. Germline assignment: CDR1 SGHVS and CDR2 FNYEAQ. The CDR3 is 17 residues long.

The chain carries TRBV6-5 and TRBJ1-1; D gene unclear. Germline CDR1 and CDR2: MNHEY and SVGAGI. The V and J ends lost 6 bases and 5 bases respectively, with 16 bases between them. The CDR3 is made up of 14 amino acids. The CDR3 bases are TGTGCCAGCAGGCCCACATCGAGGAGAACTGAAGCTTTCTTT. Translated: CASRPTSRRTEAFF.

The CDR3 DNA follows: TGTGCCAGTAGTCTCCGGGGGGATATCCCCTACGAGCAGTACTTC. It codes for CASSLRGDIPYEQYF. The V gene is TRBV19, the J gene TRBJ2-7; 7 bases map to TRBD2. The CDR3 loop spans 15 amino acids. Germline CDR1 reads LNHDA; CDR2 reads SQIVND (reference sequence). V dropped 5 bases and J dropped 2; count of bases not matched to a gene: 9. Complete variable domain (other parts from reference TRBV19 and TRBJ2-7): DGGITQSPKYLFRKEGQNVTLSCEQNLNHDAMYWYRQDPGQGLRLIYYSQIVNDFQKGDIAEGYSVSREKKESFPLTVTSAQKNPTAFYLCASSLRGDIPYEQYFGPGTRLTVT.

The V gene is TRBV25-1, the J gene TRBJ2-5, with a tentative D call TRBD2 (6 bases). The germline CDR1 and CDR2 sequences are MGHDK and SYGVNS. Trimming shortened V by 4 bases and J by 5 bases, and 11 bases separated the two germline ends. The CDR3 runs to 13 residues. The CDR3 DNA follows: TGTGCCAGCAGTGTCGCGGGACGGGAGACCCAGTACTTC. Protein: CASSVAGRETQYF.

The chain is built from TRBV6-1 and TRBJ2-2; TRBD2 matches 10 bases. Germline CDR1 is MNHNS and CDR2 is SASEGT. The CDR3 is 14 residues long. Trimming cost V 8 bases and J 1 base; bases outside gene matches: 1. CDR3 bases: TGTGCCAGCTCTAGCGGGGGGAACACCGGGGAGCTGTTTTTT. It translates to CASSSGGNTGELFF.

This clone was seen a few times. V and J are TRBV5-4 and TRBJ1-6; D is unclear. CDR3 length equals 17 residues. The ends were cut back, 2 bases at V and 5 bases at J, with 17 bases in the middle. The V gene's germline CDR1 is SGHNT and CDR2 YYREEE (reference sequence). The CDR3 nucleotides read TGTGCCAGCAGCTTAAAGGGTCCCAGGACTAATAATTCACCCCTCCACTTT. Its translation is CASSLKGPRTNNSPLHF.

The rearrangement links TRBV6-1 to TRBJ1-1, with D unresolved. The V gene's germline CDR1 is MNHNS and CDR2 SASEGT. Trimming took off 11 bases at V and 1 base at J, with 8 bases between the two ends. This CDR3 spans 11 amino acids. The CDR3 coding sequence is TGTGCCGCTCGGGGGAACACTGAAGCTTTCTTT. It translates to CAARGNTEAFF.

This clone was recorded a few times. The rearrangement uses TRBV10-3 and TRBJ1-4; D is perhaps TRBD1 (6 bases). There are 13 residues in the CDR3. Per the germline V gene, CDR1 is ENHRY and CDR2 is SYGVKD. The germline V and J ends were trimmed by 9 bases and 5 bases, with 13 bases remaining between them. For the CDR3, the DNA is TGTGCCATAACGGACAGAGCAAATGAAAAACTGTTTTTT. The encoded protein is CAITDRANEKLFF.

The chain carries TRBV20-1 and TRBJ1-3; TRBD1 matches 7 bases. This CDR3 is built from 11 residues. The ends lost 6 bases at V and 10 bases at J; junction bases unmatched: 6. The germline CDR1 and CDR2 sequences are DFQATT and SNEGSKA (reference sequence). The CDR3 DNA follows: TGCAGTGCCGCGACAGGGACAACCATATATTTT. Translating it yields CSAATGTTIYF.